This passage covers 11 T cell receptor beta chains from one sample sequenced in a study of blood T cells in healthy people across ages. A sample-barcoded 5' primer and a J-beta primer mix were used in a second PCR of about 7 to 12 cycles. TCRdb called the 5' RACE reads again in MiXCR, with one record for every CDR3 protein. Here the sample spans 1.5 million to 2 million distinct CDR3 sequences, around 48% being singletons. Sequences were obtained from blood. The receptors derive from a woman aged 40-49 years in good health.

The chain joins TRBV6-2 or TRBV6-3 to TRBJ1-1, with D maybe TRBD1 (5 bases). V dropped 6 bases and J dropped 5 bases, with 19 bases sitting between them. Germline V gene sequence: CDR1 MNHEY, CDR2 SVGEGT. The CDR3 totals 15 residues. The CDR3 DNA reads TGTGCCAGCAGCCGCTCCCAGGGACGAAGGACTGAAGCTTTCTTT. It translates to CASSRSQGRRTEAFF.

This clonotype has just a few counts. V gene TRBV28 combines with J gene TRBJ2-7, with TRBD2 matching 7 bases. CDR1 is MDHEN and CDR2 is SYDVKM in the germline V gene. J gave up 3 bases and V 6 bases, and 5 bases lay outside the gene matches. CDR3 size: 13 residues. The DNA of the CDR3 is TGTGCCAGCAGCACCGGGACTATCTACGAGCAGTACTTC. It yields the protein CASSTGTIYEQYF.

As regards this clonotype: One base away lies a much larger clone, so this may be a sequencing read error. This sequence joins TRBV6-5 and TRBJ2-5; D is possibly TRBD1 or TRBD2 (5 bases each). Germline lookup yields CDR1 MNHEY and CDR2 SVGAGI. This CDR3 has 12 residues. The V end lost 6 bases, the J end lost 1 base, and 6 bases lay between the germline ends. CDR3 DNA sequence: TGTGCCAGCAGGGGACGCCAAGAGACCCAGTACTTC. Translated, it gives CASRGRQETQYF.

This clonotype appeared many times. This rearrangement joins TRBV12-3 or TRBV12-4 to TRBJ2-5, with TRBD1 matching 9 bases. The CDR3 length is 14 residues. V lost 5 bases, J lost 2 bases, and 3 bases stayed unmatched. The CDR3 spells CASSPGQGQETQYF. For the CDR3, the DNA is TGTGCCAGCAGTCCGGGACAGGGACAAGAGACCCAGTACTTC.

This chain joins TRBV7-6 and TRBJ2-3; the D is unclear. Germline V lookup: CDR1 SGHVS, CDR2 FNYEAQ. The ends were cut back, 4 bases at V and 5 bases at J, with 13 bases in the middle. This CDR3 has 14 amino acids. CDR3 sequence (DNA): TGTGCCAGCAGCTCGAACCTCGGCAGAGATACGCAGTATTTT. This codes for CASSSNLGRDTQYF.

V is TRBV2 and J is TRBJ2-7, with D tentatively TRBD1 (5 bases). The length of the CDR3 is 14 residues. The V and J ends lost 7 bases and 0 bases respectively, with 13 bases between them. Germline CDR1 SNHLY, CDR2 FYNNEI. DNA of the CDR3: TGTGCCAGCACCTTCGACAGTAGCTCCTACGAGCAGTACTTC. Residues: CASTFDSSSYEQYF.

V gene TRBV4-1 combines with J gene TRBJ2-5, with 9 bases that match TRBD2. The CDR3 spans 19 residues. Germline V gene sequence: CDR1 MGHRA, CDR2 YSYEKL. Trimming at V came to 0 bases and at J to 4 bases, leaving 15 bases not matched to a gene. CDR3 sequence (DNA): TGCGCCAGCAGCCAAGATTGGGCTAGCGGGGACCCCCTCCTAGAGACCCAGTACTTC. Protein sequence: CASSQDWASGDPLLETQYF.

This clonotype was seen only a few times. The chain carries TRBV28 and TRBJ2-7; no reliable D call. Trimming took off 6 bases at V and 2 bases at J, with 11 bases between the two ends. CDR1 and CDR2 (germline): MDHEN, SYDVKM. CDR3 length equals 13 residues. Written as DNA, the CDR3 is TGTGCCAGCAGGAAGGGTCTTACCTACGAGCAGTACTTC. This codes for CASRKGLTYEQYF.

V is TRBV28 and J is TRBJ1-6; D uncertain. In germline, CDR1 is MDHEN, CDR2 SYDVKM. Trimming took off 2 bases at V and 7 bases at J, with 9 bases between the two ends. The CDR3 runs 14 residues. CDR3 sequence reads: CASSLGRGNSPLHF. CDR3 in DNA: TGTGCCAGCAGTTTAGGTAGAGGGAATTCACCCCTCCACTTT. Together with reference TRBV28 and TRBJ1-6, the CDR3 gives the full variable domain: DVKVTQSSRYLVKRTGEKVFLECVQDMDHENMFWYRQDPGLGLRLIYFSYDVKMKEKGDIPEGYSVSREKKERFSLILESASTNQTSMYLCASSLGRGNSPLHFGNGTRLTVT.

This clonotype was seen a few times. This sequence joins TRBV3-1 and TRBJ1-6; maybe TRBD1 (6 bases). The CDR3 contains 15 residues. V lost 1 base and J 8 bases, leaving 12 bases between the germline ends. In germline, CDR1 is LGHDT, CDR2 YNNKEL (reference sequence). The CDR3 region is CASSQGGQEDSPLHF. The DNA for the CDR3 is TGTGCCAGCAGCCAAGGGGGGCAAGAGGATTCACCCCTCCACTTT.

The J gene is TRBJ2-1, the V gene TRBV29-1; no clear D. Looked up from germline, CDR1 is SQVTM and CDR2 is ANQGSEA. Trimming took off 8 bases at V and 6 bases at J, with 11 bases between the two ends. The CDR3 has 11 amino acids. CDR3 DNA sequence: TGCAGCCCCTCAAGGCGCAATGAGCAGTTCTTC. It codes for CSPSRRNEQFF.